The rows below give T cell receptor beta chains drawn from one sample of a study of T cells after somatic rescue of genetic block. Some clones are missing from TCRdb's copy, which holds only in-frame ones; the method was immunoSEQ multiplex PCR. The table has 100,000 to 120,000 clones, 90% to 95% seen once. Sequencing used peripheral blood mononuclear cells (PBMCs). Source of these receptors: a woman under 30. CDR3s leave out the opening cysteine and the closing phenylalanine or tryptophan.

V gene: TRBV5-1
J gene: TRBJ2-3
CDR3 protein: ASSLASRSDTQY

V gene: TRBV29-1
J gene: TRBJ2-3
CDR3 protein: SVEGPRLAPDTQY

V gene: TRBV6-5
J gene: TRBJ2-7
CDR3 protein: ASSSPGQGTYEQY

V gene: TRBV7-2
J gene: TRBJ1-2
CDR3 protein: ASSLEGGHQANYGYT

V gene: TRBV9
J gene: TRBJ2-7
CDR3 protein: ASSVGSGGLSYEQY

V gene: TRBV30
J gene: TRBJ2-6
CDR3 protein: AWSVGGANVLT

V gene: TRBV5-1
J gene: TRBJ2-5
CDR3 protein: ASSSQETQY

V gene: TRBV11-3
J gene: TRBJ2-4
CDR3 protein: ASSLDPGLAKNIQY

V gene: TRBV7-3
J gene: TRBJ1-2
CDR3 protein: ASSLSGGSFYGYT

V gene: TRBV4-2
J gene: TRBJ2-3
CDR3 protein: ASRPILRLAGADTDTQY

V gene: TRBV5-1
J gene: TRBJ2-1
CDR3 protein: ASRASSHEQF

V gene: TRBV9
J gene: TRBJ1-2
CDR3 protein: ASSGGSGGIYGYT

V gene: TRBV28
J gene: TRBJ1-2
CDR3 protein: ASSFPTYGYT

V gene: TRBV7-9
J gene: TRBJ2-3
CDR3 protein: ASSLGGVVTQY

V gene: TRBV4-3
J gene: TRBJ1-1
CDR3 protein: ASSQEQWGTEAF

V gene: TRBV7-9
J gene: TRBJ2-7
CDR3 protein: ASSFSDGLYEQY

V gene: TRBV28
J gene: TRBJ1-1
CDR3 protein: ASSLPGPYTEAF

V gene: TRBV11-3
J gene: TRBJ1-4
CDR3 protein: ASTPLNNEKLF